Listed here are 9 T cell receptor beta chains from one sample, sequenced in a study of prognosis after radiotherapy for stage I lung cancer. Researchers used two-round multiplex PCR to amplify TCR beta CDR3 starting from genomic DNA. First-round PCR employed TRBV- and TRBJ-specific primers for each gene. TCRdb processed the multiplex PCR reads anew with MiXCR; each CDR3 protein has one entry. The repertoire has about 24,000 distinct CDR3 sequences, 30% to 45% of them found once; the top ten carry 60% to 65%. Specimen: PBMCs, collected before or after stereotactic body radiation therapy (not recorded which). All receptors come from a donor over 45 with non-small cell lung cancer.

This clonotype was seen a handful of times. A much larger clone differs by one base, so this may be a read error. The V gene is TRBV20-1, the J gene TRBJ2-3, with D possibly matching TRBD2 (5 bases). The CDR3 sequence is 13 residues long. The germline V gene encodes CDR1 DFQATT and CDR2 SNEGSKA (reference sequence). This CDR3 is CSAPWEYTDTQYF. The CDR3 DNA sequence: TGCAGCGCCCCGTGGGAGTATACAGATACGCAGTATTTT.

As to this clonotype: This may stem from a read error, because a much larger clone lies one nucleotide away. The chain has TRBV5-4 and TRBJ2-7; D remains ambiguous. The CDR3 consists of 12 residues. The V gene's germline CDR1 is SGHNT and CDR2 YYREEE (reference sequence). The CDR3 protein is CASSLDFYEEYF. DNA for the CDR3: TGTGCCAGCAGCTTGGATTTCTACGAGGAGTACTTC.

On this clonotype itself: Since a far larger clone is one base different, this is likely a read error. The chain has TRBV6-9 and TRBJ2-7, with TRBD2 matching over 7 bases. CDR3 length equals 15 residues. The V gene's germline CDR1 is MNHGY and CDR2 SVAAGI. CDR3 sequence reads: CASSSREGYTYQQYF. The CDR3 DNA sequence: TGTGCCAGCAGTTCCAGGGAGGGTTATACCTACCAGCAGTACTTC.

Note on this clonotype: This may stem from a read error, because a much larger clone lies one nucleotide away. The gene calls are TRBV28 and TRBJ2-5, with D perhaps TRBD2 (6 bases). The CDR3 has 16 amino acids. CDR1 MDHEN and CDR2 SYDVKM come from the germline V gene. The V end was cut by 8 bases, the J end by 1 base, with 20 bases between. In DNA form, the CDR3 reads TGTGCCAGCGGAAAGGGGAGGACTTGGGGCCAAGAGACCCAGTACTTC. Translation gives CASGKGRTWGQETQYF.

This clonotype was seen many times. The chain employs TRBV7-8 and TRBJ2-1; possible D gene TRBD1, 6 bases. V lost 1 base and J 3 bases, leaving 16 bases between the germline ends. In germline, CDR1 is SGHVS, CDR2 FQNEAQ. This CDR3 has 17 residues. The CDR3 region has the DNA TGTGCCAGCAGCTTAGAGGGGGTGGGAGTTGTCTACAATGAGCAGTTCTTC. It yields the protein CASSLEGVGVVYNEQFF.

There are many counts of this clonotype. The chain employs TRBV3-1 and TRBJ2-1; D tentatively reads TRBD1 or TRBD2 (6 bases each). Germline values: CDR1 LGHDT, CDR2 YNNKEL (reference sequence). V dropped 11 bases and J dropped 7 bases, with 18 bases sitting between them. The CDR3 is 13 amino acids. The chain's CDR3 is CAAPEGGKNEQFF. CDR3 coding DNA: TGTGCCGCCCCGGAGGGGGGCAAGAATGAGCAGTTCTTC.

This clonotype was seen many times. This chain connects TRBV9 to TRBJ2-7; 9 nucleotides line up with TRBD1. This CDR3 is 14 amino acids long. V lost 0 bases and J lost 2; bases outside the gene matches: 0. CDR1 and CDR2 from the germline V gene are SGDLS and YYNGEE. The CDR3 DNA follows: TGTGCCAGCAGCGTAGGACAGGGGGCCTACGAGCAGTACTTC. It is translated as CASSVGQGAYEQYF.

This clonotype was counted many times. This sequence joins TRBV2 and TRBJ1-3; TRBD1 is a possible D gene (6 bases). The CDR3 loop spans 13 amino acids. The germline CDR1 and CDR2 sequences are SNHLY and FYNNEI. In DNA, the CDR3 is TGTGGCACAGACAGGTTCTCTGGAAACACCATATATTTT. Its protein product is CGTDRFSGNTIYF.

The CDR3 sequence is CAWSVGAGGPDTQYF. In nucleotides, the CDR3 is TGTGCCTGGAGTGTAGGAGCGGGAGGCCCAGATACGCAGTATTTT. V and J are TRBV30 and TRBJ2-3, with TRBD2 identical over 9 bases. Germline V lookup: CDR1 GTSNPN, CDR2 SVGIG (reference sequence). The CDR3 is 15 residues long. Trimming removed 0 bases from V and 4 bases from J; junction bases left unmatched: 5.